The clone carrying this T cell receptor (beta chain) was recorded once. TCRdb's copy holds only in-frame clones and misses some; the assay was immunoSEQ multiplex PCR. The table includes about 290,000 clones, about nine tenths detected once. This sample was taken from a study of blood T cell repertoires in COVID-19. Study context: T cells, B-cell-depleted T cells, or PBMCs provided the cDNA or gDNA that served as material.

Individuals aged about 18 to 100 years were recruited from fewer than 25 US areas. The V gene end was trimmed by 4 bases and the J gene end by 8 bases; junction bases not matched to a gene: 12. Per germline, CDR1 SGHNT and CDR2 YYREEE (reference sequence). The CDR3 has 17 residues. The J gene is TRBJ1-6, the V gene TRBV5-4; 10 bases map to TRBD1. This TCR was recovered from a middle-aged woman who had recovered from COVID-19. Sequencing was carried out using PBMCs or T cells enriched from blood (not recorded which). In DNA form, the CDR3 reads TGTGCCAGCAGCCTGGATCCGGGACAGGGGCGTTATTCACCCCTCCACTTT. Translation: CASSLDPGQGRYSPLHF. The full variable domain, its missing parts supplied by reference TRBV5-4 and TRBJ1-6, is ETGVTQSPTHLIKTRGQQVTLRCSSQSGHNTVSWYQQALGQGPQFIFQYYREEENGRGNFPPRFSGLQFPNYSSELNVNALELDDSALYLCASSLDPGQGRYSPLHFGNGTRLTVT.